This TCR beta chain comes out of a study of spatial heterogeneity in lung cancer. Study conclusions and caveats: Tumors with more nonsynonymous mutations had more expanded intratumoral alpha and beta TCRs.

TCRdb used MiXCR to reprocess the 5' RACE reads, holding one entry per CDR3 protein. The repertoire holds some 7,800 distinct CDR3 sequences, with more than 10% as singletons. A word on this clonotype: The target antigen is unknown.

Noted time point: sample taken at primary tumor resection. The receptor comes from a male donor with early-stage non-small cell lung cancer. This specimen was lung tumor tissue, taken at surgery.

DNA for the CDR3: TGTGCCAGCTCACCAGGACGAGATACGCAGTATTTT. Protein: CASSPGRDTQYF. V usage is TRBV18 and J usage is TRBJ2-3, with unresolved D. The CDR3 sequence is 12 residues long. The V gene lost 2 bases and the J gene lost 5 bases, with 5 bases spanning the gap. Germline V gene lookup returns CDR1 KGHSH and CDR2 LQKENI.